The 26 T cell receptor beta chains below all came from one sample that was sequenced in a study of T-cell reconstitution after alpha-beta-depleted transplantation in children. During its preparation, the TCRbeta library received unique molecular identifiers. Via MiXCR, TCRdb re-called the PCR reads, giving one row per CDR3 protein. Seen here are about 610,000 distinct CDR3 sequences, over 9.5% observed once, and the top ten hold less than 4.5%. The sequencing used PBMCs from the stem cell graft donor, collected from the stem cell graft. These receptors all stem from a human donor who donated a stem cell graft to a child with acute myeloid leukemia.

This clonotype has just a few counts. The chain links TRBV7-2 to TRBJ2-7; 7 nucleotides match TRBD2. Germline-derived CDR1 and CDR2 are SGHTA and FQGNSA. Trimming took 4 bases from V and 1 from J; bases not matched to a gene: 16. The CDR3 length is 18 residues. The CDR3 loop is CASSYLTVGTIFSYEQYF. The DNA for the CDR3 is TGTGCCAGCAGCTATCTCACGGTTGGGACTATTTTTTCCTACGAGCAGTACTTC. Full variable domain (rest looked up from reference TRBV7-2 and TRBJ2-7): GAGVSQSPSNKVTEKGKDVELRCDPISGHTALYWYRQSLGQGLEFLIYFQGNSAPDKSGLPSDRFSAERTGGSVSTLTIQRTQQEDSAVYLCASSYLTVGTIFSYEQYFGPGTRLTVT.

This clonotype was counted many times. This chain uses TRBV7-2 with TRBJ2-1, with 8 positions matching TRBD2. This CDR3 has 15 amino acids. The germline V gene has CDR1 SGHTA and CDR2 FQGNSA. V trimming: 6 bases; J trimming: 5 bases; junction bases outside the gene matches: 9. CDR3 sequence (DNA): TGTGCCAGCAGAACCCCGGGAGGGCCTCACAATGAGCAGTTCTTC. Translation: CASRTPGGPHNEQFF.

This clonotype was seen a few times. The J gene is TRBJ1-5, the V gene TRBV15, with unresolved D. The V gene lost 2 bases and the J gene lost 6 bases, with 5 bases spanning the gap. The CDR3 has 12 amino acids. The germline V gene has CDR1 LNHNV and CDR2 YYDKDF (reference sequence). The CDR3 is CATSRSGQPQHF. CDR3 nucleotides: TGTGCCACCAGCAGAAGCGGTCAGCCCCAGCATTTT.

V gene TRBV5-6 combines with J gene TRBJ1-2, with TRBD1 as a possible D gene (5 bases). Germline assignment: CDR1 SGHDT and CDR2 YYEEEE. V was shortened by 4 bases and J by 2 bases, with 15 bases between the two germline ends. The CDR3 covers 15 residues. The CDR3 here is CASSLGGTWNYGYTF. Written as DNA, the CDR3 is TGTGCCAGCAGCCTCGGAGGGACTTGGAACTATGGCTACACCTTC.

This chain connects TRBV28 to TRBJ2-7, with D possibly being TRBD2 (5 bases). CDR3 length equals 14 residues. Between the trimmed V and J ends, which lost 6 bases and 5 bases, there was a span of 17 bases. Germline-derived CDR1 and CDR2 are MDHEN and SYDVKM. CDR3 coding DNA: TGTGCCAGCAGGACCCTCCCGCGGGTGCACGAGCAGTACTTC. Amino acids: CASRTLPRVHEQYF.

The chain employs TRBV28 and TRBJ2-7; 10 bases match TRBD1. Germline V gives CDR1 MDHEN, CDR2 SYDVKM. This CDR3 is 13 amino acids long. The V and J ends lost 6 bases and 3 bases, in that order; junction bases with no gene match: 2. Here the CDR3 DNA reads TGTGCCAGCAGGACAGGGGGCCTCTACGAGCAGTACTTC. Translating gives CASRTGGLYEQYF. The full variable domain, in which reference TRBV28 and TRBJ2-7 provide the parts outside the CDR3, is DVKVTQSSRYLVKRTGEKVFLECVQDMDHENMFWYRQDPGLGLRLIYFSYDVKMKEKGDIPEGYSVSREKKERFSLILESASTNQTSMYLCASRTGGLYEQYFGPGTRLTVT.

At least ten counts were recorded for this clonotype. The J gene is TRBJ2-3, the V gene TRBV7-2, with D unclear. Germline V gene data show CDR1 as SGHTA and CDR2 as FQGNSA. V lost 4 bases and J lost 5, with 16 bases in between. This CDR3 contains 15 residues. CDR3 region: CASSSPFRREDTQYF. The CDR3 nucleotides are TGTGCCAGCAGCTCCCCGTTCAGGCGCGAAGATACGCAGTATTTT.

This clonotype occurred many times. The rearrangement uses TRBV10-3 and TRBJ2-7; 9 bases align to TRBD2. V gave up 4 bases and J gave up 0 bases; unmatched junction bases: 7. The CDR3 runs 16 residues. Germline CDR1 reads ENHRY; CDR2 reads SYGVKD. In DNA, the CDR3 is TGTGCCATCAGTGGGGGACTGACTAGCGGCTCCTACGAGCAGTACTTC. Residues: CAISGGLTSGSYEQYF.

Only a few counts were recorded for this clonotype. The junction does not match germline at one end; this may be a read error. V usage is TRBV4-3 and J usage is TRBJ2-5; maybe TRBD1 (6 bases). The CDR3 totals 13 residues. Germline loops: CDR1 LGHNA, CDR2 YSLEER. CDR3 protein: CASSQGLRETQYF. CDR3 in DNA: TGTGCCAGCAGCCAGGGGCTGCGGGAGACCCAGTACTTC.

The chain carries TRBV28 and TRBJ2-1; D unclear. Trimming took 5 bases from V and 3 from J, leaving 17 bases between them. This CDR3 spans 16 amino acids. The germline V gene has CDR1 MDHEN and CDR2 SYDVKM. CDR3 amino acids: CASSPHFSIRYNEQFF. The CDR3 region has the DNA TGTGCCAGCAGTCCCCACTTTTCTATACGCTACAATGAGCAGTTCTTC.

This clonotype showed up many times. The chain is built from TRBV29-1 and TRBJ1-4; no clear D gene. Germline-derived CDR1 and CDR2 are SQVTM and ANQGSEA. This CDR3 is built from 10 residues. V was shortened by 4 bases and J by 7 bases, with 4 bases between the two germline ends. CDR3 loop: CSVGREKLFF. The CDR3 nucleotides read TGCAGCGTTGGGCGTGAAAAACTGTTTTTT.

This clonotype was counted many times. The genes are TRBV28 and TRBJ2-7; unclear D gene. V lost 6 bases, J lost 3 bases, and 12 bases lay in between. This CDR3 has 13 residues. CDR1 MDHEN and CDR2 SYDVKM come from the germline V gene. The CDR3 loop reads CASSPHNYYEQYF. The CDR3 bases are TGTGCCAGCAGCCCGCATAATTACTACGAGCAGTACTTC.

This clonotype was detected a few times. In DNA, the CDR3 is TGTGCCAGCAGCTCCTTCACGGGACTAGCGGTTTACAATGAGCAGTTCTTC. This gives the protein CASSSFTGLAVYNEQFF. V is TRBV7-9 and J is TRBJ2-1; 11 bases are shared with TRBD2. The germline gives CDR1 SEHNR, CDR2 FQNEAQ (reference sequence). The CDR3 consists of 17 residues. Germline trimming cut 4 bases from V and 4 bases from J; bases unmatched to any gene: 9.

This clonotype has at least ten counts. The rearrangement uses TRBV20-1 and TRBJ2-3; 14 bases are a match to TRBD2. CDR1 and CDR2 (germline): DFQATT, SNEGSKA (reference sequence). Trimming cost V 2 bases and J 0 bases; bases outside gene matches: 13. This CDR3 is 20 amino acids long. The CDR3 spells CSARIPPGLAGEASTDTQYF. The CDR3 DNA sequence: TGCAGTGCTAGAATTCCTCCGGGACTAGCGGGAGAGGCTAGCACAGATACGCAGTATTTT.

This clonotype was seen more than once but under ten times. This chain uses TRBV12-3 or TRBV12-4 with TRBJ2-7; no reliable D call. V gave up 7 bases and J gave up 0 bases, with 7 bases separating them. CDR3 length: 12 residues. CDR3 nucleotides: TGTGCCAGCACCTGGGGCTCCTACGAGCAGTACTTC. It specifies CASTWGSYEQYF.

This clonotype has at least ten counts. V gene TRBV5-6 combines with J gene TRBJ1-3; the D gene is possibly TRBD1 (6 bases). Germline CDR1 and CDR2: SGHDT and YYEEEE. Trimming stripped 4 bases from V and 4 bases from J, with 18 bases between. The CDR3 spans 16 residues. CDR3 sequence (DNA): TGTGCCAGCAGCCGACCTTACAGGGAGCGGGGAAACACCATATATTTT. Its protein is CASSRPYRERGNTIYF.

This clonotype showed up many times. The rearrangement uses TRBV7-2 and TRBJ2-1, with TRBD1 matching 7 bases. This CDR3 contains 15 residues. The V gene end was trimmed by 5 bases and the J gene end by 10 bases; junction bases not matched to a gene: 14. Germline loops: CDR1 SGHTA, CDR2 FQGNSA. The CDR3 nucleotides read TGTGCCAGCAGCCTCAGACAGGGTGGGACGGACGAGCAGTTCTTC. Translating gives CASSLRQGGTDEQFF.

This chain joins TRBV7-2 and TRBJ2-7, with a weak D call TRBD2 (5 bases). Trimming removed 1 base from V and 6 bases from J, with 13 bases in between. Per germline, CDR1 SGHTA and CDR2 FQGNSA. There are 14 residues in the CDR3. The CDR3 DNA follows: TGTGCCAGCAGCTTAGGGGTCGGTCGGGGCGAGCAGTACTTC. Translated: CASSLGVGRGEQYF. The variable domain in full, with the rest retrieved from reference TRBV7-2 and TRBJ2-7, is GAGVSQSPSNKVTEKGKDVELRCDPISGHTALYWYRQSLGQGLEFLIYFQGNSAPDKSGLPSDRFSAERTGGSVSTLTIQRTQQEDSAVYLCASSLGVGRGEQYFGPGTRLTVT.

The chain is built from TRBV20-1 and TRBJ2-7; D is unclear. The CDR3 consists of 13 residues. Trimming shortened V by 5 bases and J by 4 bases, and 15 bases separated the two germline ends. Looked up from germline, CDR1 is DFQATT and CDR2 is SNEGSKA (reference sequence). This CDR3 is CSAAHPSKYEQYF. For the CDR3, the DNA is TGCAGTGCTGCTCATCCGTCCAAATACGAGCAGTACTTC.

This clonotype was recorded at least ten times. The J gene is TRBJ2-5, the V gene TRBV5-1; no clear D. V lost 3 bases to trimming and J lost 0 bases, with 6 bases between them. This CDR3 contains 13 residues. CDR1 SGHRS and CDR2 YFSETQ come from the germline V gene. Here the CDR3 reads CASSWTYQETQYF. The CDR3 DNA reads as TGCGCCAGCAGCTGGACGTACCAAGAGACCCAGTACTTC.

This clonotype was detected many times. A junction end diverges from the germline sequence, so it may reflect a read error. The CDR3 here is CASSLQENTEAFF. CDR3 nucleotide sequence: TGTGCCAGCAGCTTACAGGAGAACACTGAAGCTTTCTTT. V gene TRBV5-1 combines with J gene TRBJ1-1; tentatively, D is TRBD1 (5 bases). The CDR3 totals 13 residues. In germline, CDR1 is SGHRS, CDR2 YFSETQ.

The sample holds many counts of this clonotype. This chain joins TRBV28 and TRBJ1-1; no clear D. Per the germline V gene, CDR1 is MDHEN and CDR2 is SYDVKM. This CDR3 contains 16 residues. V dropped 4 bases and J dropped 3 bases, with 18 bases sitting between them. The CDR3 is CASSSGLQKGYTEAFF. The CDR3 DNA reads TGTGCCAGCAGTTCTGGGCTCCAAAAGGGATACACTGAAGCTTTCTTT.

In this sample, this clonotype turned up many times. V is TRBV4-3 and J is TRBJ2-6; no clear D. The germline CDR1 and CDR2 sequences are LGHNA and YSLEER. This CDR3 has 14 amino acids. V lost 4 bases and J 6 bases, leaving 10 bases between the germline ends. The CDR3 is CASSPFLAANVLTF. In nucleotides, the CDR3 is TGCGCCAGCAGCCCCTTTCTTGCGGCCAACGTCCTGACTTTC.

This clonotype has at least ten counts. The chain couples TRBV5-1 to TRBJ2-1; 7 nucleotides align to TRBD1. With 0 bases clipped from V and 8 bases from J, the junction kept 5 bases outside the gene matches. Germline lookup yields CDR1 SGHRS and CDR2 YFSETQ. There are 14 residues in the CDR3. In DNA form, the CDR3 reads TGCGCCAGCAGCTTGGGACAGGGTGGTTATGAGCAGTTCTTC. Translated: CASSLGQGGYEQFF.

The table lists this clonotype with many counts. V usage is TRBV5-8 and J usage is TRBJ1-1, with D maybe TRBD1 (5 bases). CDR1 and CDR2 (germline): SGHTS, YDEGEE. Trimming stripped 0 bases from V and 11 bases from J, with 11 bases between. The CDR3 consists of 12 residues. CDR3 in amino acids: CASSLEGVVAFF. In DNA form, the CDR3 reads TGTGCCAGCAGCTTGGAAGGGGTGGTGGCTTTCTTT.

The chain carries TRBV20-1 and TRBJ2-5, with 10 bases aligning to TRBD2. Germline V gene sequence: CDR1 DFQATT, CDR2 SNEGSKA (reference sequence). CDR3 length equals 13 residues. With V trimmed by 5 bases and J by 4 bases, 4 bases remained unmatched. CDR3 amino acids: CSALAGDGETQYF. CDR3 nucleotides: TGCAGTGCTCTAGCGGGGGACGGAGAGACCCAGTACTTC.